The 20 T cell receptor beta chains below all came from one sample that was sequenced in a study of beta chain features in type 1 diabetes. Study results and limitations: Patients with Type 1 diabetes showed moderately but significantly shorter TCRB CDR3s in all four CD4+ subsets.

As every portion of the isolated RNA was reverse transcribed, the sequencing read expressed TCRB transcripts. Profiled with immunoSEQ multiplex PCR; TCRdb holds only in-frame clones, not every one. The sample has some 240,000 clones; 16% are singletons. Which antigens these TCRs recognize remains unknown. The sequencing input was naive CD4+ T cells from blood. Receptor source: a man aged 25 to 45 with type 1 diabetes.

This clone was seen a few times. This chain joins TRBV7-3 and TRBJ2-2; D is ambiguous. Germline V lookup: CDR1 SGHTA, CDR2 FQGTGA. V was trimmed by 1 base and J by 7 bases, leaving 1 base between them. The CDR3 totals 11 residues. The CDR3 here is CASSLSGELFF. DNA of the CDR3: TGTGCCAGCAGCTTAAGCGGGGAGCTGTTTTTT.

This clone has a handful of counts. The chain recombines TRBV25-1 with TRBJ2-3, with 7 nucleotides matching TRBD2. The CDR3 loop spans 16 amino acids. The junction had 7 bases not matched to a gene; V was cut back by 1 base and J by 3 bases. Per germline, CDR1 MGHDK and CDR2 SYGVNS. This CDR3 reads CASSELSGGRTDTQYF. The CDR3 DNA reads TGTGCCAGCAGTGAATTATCGGGCGGGAGAACAGATACGCAGTATTTT.

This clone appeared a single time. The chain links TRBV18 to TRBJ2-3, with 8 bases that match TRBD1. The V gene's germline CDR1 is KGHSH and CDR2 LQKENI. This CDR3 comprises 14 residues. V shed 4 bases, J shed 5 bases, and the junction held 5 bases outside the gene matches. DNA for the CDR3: TGTGCCAGCTCACTTGGACAGGGAGGAGATACGCAGTATTTT. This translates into CASSLGQGGDTQYF. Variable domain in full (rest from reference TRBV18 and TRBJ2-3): NAGVMQNPRHLVRRRGQEARLRCSPMKGHSHVYWYRQLPEEGLKFMVYLQKENIIDESGMPKERFSAEFPKEGPSILRIQQVVRGDSAAYFCASSLGQGGDTQYFGPGTRLTVL.

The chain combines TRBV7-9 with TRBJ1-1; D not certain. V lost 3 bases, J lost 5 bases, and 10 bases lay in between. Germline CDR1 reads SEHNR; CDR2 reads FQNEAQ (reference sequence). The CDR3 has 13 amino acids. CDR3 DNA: TGTGCCAGCAGCTTGAGAGAGGGAACTGAAGCTTTCTTT. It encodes CASSLREGTEAFF.

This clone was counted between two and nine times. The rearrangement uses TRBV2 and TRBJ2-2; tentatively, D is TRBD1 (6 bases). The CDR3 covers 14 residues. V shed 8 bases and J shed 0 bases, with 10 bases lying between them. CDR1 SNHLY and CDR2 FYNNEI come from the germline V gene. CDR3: CASSGTPNTGELFF. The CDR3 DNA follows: TGTGCCAGCTCCGGGACACCGAACACCGGGGAGCTGTTTTTT.

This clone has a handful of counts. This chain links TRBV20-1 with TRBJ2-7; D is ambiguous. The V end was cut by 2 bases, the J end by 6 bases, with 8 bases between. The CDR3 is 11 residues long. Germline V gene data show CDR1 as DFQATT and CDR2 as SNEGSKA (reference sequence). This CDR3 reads CSARSWGEQYF. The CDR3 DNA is TGCAGTGCTAGATCCTGGGGCGAGCAGTACTTC.

The CDR3 nucleotides read TGCGCCAGCAGCTTGGCTCCAGGGGGTCACAATGAGCAGTTCTTC. Its translation is CASSLAPGGHNEQFF. This rearrangement joins TRBV5-1 to TRBJ2-1; 7 bases fit TRBD1. This CDR3 comprises 15 residues. The V and J ends lost 0 bases and 5 bases, in that order; junction bases with no gene match: 5. Germline CDR1 SGHRS, CDR2 YFSETQ. The variable domain in full, completed from reference TRBV5-1 and TRBJ2-1, reads KAGVTQTPRYLIKTRGQQVTLSCSPISGHRSVSWYQQTPGQGLQFLFEYFSETQRNKGNFPGRFSGRQFSNSRSEMNVSTLELGDSALYLCASSLAPGGHNEQFFGPGTRLTVL.

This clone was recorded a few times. DNA for the CDR3: TGCGCCAGCAGCCAAGGCCACCAATACGAGCAGTACTTC. Encoded protein: CASSQGHQYEQYF. The rearrangement links TRBV4-1 to TRBJ2-7; D ambiguous. The germline V gene encodes CDR1 MGHRA and CDR2 YSYEKL. The CDR3 is 13 residues long. Trimming left V 1 base short and J 4 bases short, with 8 bases between.

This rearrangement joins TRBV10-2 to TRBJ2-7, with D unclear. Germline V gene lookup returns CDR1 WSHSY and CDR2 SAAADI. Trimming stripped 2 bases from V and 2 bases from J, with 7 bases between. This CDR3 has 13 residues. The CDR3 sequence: CASSEPETYEQYF. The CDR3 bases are TGCGCCAGCAGTGAGCCGGAGACCTACGAGCAGTACTTC.

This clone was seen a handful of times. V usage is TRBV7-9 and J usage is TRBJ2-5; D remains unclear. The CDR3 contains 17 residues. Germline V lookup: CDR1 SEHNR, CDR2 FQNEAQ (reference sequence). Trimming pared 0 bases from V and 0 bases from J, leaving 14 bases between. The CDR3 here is CASSLANSVLYQETQYF. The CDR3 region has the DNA TGTGCCAGCAGCTTAGCTAACAGCGTGCTGTACCAAGAGACCCAGTACTTC.

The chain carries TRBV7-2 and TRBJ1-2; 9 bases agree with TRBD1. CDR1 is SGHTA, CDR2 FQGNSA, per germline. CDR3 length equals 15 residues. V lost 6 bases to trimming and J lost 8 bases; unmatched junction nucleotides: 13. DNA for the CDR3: TGTGCCAGCAGTCAACCGGGACAGGGCCTCCGGGGCTACACCTTC. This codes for CASSQPGQGLRGYTF.

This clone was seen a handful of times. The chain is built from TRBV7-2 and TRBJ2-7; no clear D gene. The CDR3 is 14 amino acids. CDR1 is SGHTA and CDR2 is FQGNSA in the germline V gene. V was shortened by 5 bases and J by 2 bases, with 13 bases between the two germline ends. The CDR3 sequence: CASSARVLAYEQYF. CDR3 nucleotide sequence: TGTGCCAGCAGCGCCCGGGTCCTGGCCTACGAGCAGTACTTC.

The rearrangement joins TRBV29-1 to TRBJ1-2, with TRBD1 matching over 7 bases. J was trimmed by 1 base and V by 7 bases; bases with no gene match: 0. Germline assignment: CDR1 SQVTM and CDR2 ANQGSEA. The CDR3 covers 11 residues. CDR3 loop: CSGDSNYGYTF. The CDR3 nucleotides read TGCAGCGGGGACAGTAACTATGGCTACACCTTC.

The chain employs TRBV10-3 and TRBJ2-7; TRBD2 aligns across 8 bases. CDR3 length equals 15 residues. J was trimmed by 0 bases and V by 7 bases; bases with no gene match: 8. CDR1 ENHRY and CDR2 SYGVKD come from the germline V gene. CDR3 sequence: CAITRAGVNSYEQYF. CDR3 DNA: TGTGCCATCACCCGAGCGGGAGTGAACTCCTACGAGCAGTACTTC.

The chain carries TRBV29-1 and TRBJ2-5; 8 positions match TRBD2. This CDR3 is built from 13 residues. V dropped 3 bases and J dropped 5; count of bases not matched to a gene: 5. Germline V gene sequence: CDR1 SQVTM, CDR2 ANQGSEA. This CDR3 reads CSVDQAGGETQYF. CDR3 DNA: TGCAGCGTTGACCAGGCGGGGGGCGAGACCCAGTACTTC.

The chain's CDR3 is CASRMSSGANVLTF. The DNA of the CDR3 is TGTGCCAGCAGGATGAGCTCTGGGGCCAACGTCCTGACTTTC. This rearrangement joins TRBV7-9 to TRBJ2-6; D uncertain. The CDR3 runs 14 residues. CDR1 and CDR2 (germline): SEHNR, FQNEAQ (reference sequence). V was shortened by 6 bases and J by 0 bases, with 6 bases between the two germline ends.

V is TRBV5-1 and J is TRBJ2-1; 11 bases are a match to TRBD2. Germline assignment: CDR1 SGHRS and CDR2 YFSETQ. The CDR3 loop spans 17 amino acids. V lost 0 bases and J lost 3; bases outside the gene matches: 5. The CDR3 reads CASSLGSGLAVYNEQFF. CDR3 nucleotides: TGCGCCAGCAGCTTGGGTTCGGGACTAGCGGTCTACAATGAGCAGTTCTTC.

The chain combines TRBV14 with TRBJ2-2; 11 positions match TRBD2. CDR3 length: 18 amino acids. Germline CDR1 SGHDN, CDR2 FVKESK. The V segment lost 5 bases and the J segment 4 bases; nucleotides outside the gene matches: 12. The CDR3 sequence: CASSMLGTSGLVTGELFF. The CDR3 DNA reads TGTGCCAGCAGCATGCTAGGGACTAGCGGATTAGTCACCGGGGAGCTGTTTTTT.

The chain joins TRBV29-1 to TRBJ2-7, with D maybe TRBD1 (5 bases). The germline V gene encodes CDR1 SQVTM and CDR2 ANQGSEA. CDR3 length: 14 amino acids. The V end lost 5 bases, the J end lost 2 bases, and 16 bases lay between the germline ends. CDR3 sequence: CSVQQVYGAYEQYF. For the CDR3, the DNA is TGCAGCGTTCAACAGGTTTATGGAGCCTACGAGCAGTACTTC.

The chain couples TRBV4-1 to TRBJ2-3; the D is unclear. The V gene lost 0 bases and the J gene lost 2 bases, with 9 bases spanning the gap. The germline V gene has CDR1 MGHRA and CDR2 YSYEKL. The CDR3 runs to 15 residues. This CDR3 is CASSQDPVTTDTQYF. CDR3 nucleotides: TGCGCCAGCAGCCAAGATCCAGTCACCACAGATACGCAGTATTTT.